This T cell receptor (beta chain) was sequenced in a study of T cell responses to AZD1222 COVID-19 vaccine. Produced via immunoSEQ multiplex PCR; TCRdb's table is partial and in-frame only. The table lists about 120,000 clones, 85% to 90% of them singletons. Of note for this clone: The sample holds other DNA sequences that translate to the same CDR3.

The CDR3 runs 12 residues. With 5 bases clipped from V and 2 bases from J, the junction kept 1 base outside the gene matches. CDR1 and CDR2 from the germline V gene are SGHRS and YFSETQ. The chain recombines TRBV5-1 with TRBJ2-7; TRBD2 aligns across 7 bases. The origin of this receptor is an adult in good health. The sequenced sample was peripheral blood, obtained on day 0 of AZD1222 vaccination. CDR3 sequence: CASSSGPYEQYF. The CDR3, as DNA: TGCGCCAGCAGTAGCGGGCCCTACGAGCAGTACTTC.